This passage covers 20 T cell receptor beta chains from one sample sequenced in a study of molecular identifiers for immune sequencing clone quantification. TCRdb processed the PCR reads anew with MiXCR; each CDR3 protein has one entry. In the table there are about half a million distinct CDR3 sequences, around a fifth of which are singletons. Sequenced material: naive CD8+ T cells from blood, with Jurkat cell RNA spiked in. Subset indicated: FACS-sorted CD8+CD4-CCR7+CD45RA+ naive T cells. The receptors originated from a human donor in good health. Some libraries in this study had Jurkat cell RNA spiked in.

The genes are TRBV24-1 and TRBJ2-2, with a possible D match to TRBD2 (5 bases). Trimming took 10 bases from V and 6 from J, leaving 14 bases between them. Germline V gene data show CDR1 as KGHDR and CDR2 as SFDVKD. The CDR3 sequence is 13 residues long. The CDR3 nucleotides read TGTGCCACTCAGAGAGGGTTCGCCGGGGAGCTGTTTTTT. This encodes CATQRGFAGELFF.

This chain links TRBV27 with TRBJ2-2, with unresolved D. The CDR3 covers 13 residues. The ends were cut back, 6 bases at V and 3 bases at J, with 8 bases in the middle. The germline gives CDR1 MNHEY, CDR2 SMNVEV (reference sequence). CDR3 loop: CASRAFYTGELFF. The CDR3, as DNA: TGTGCCAGCAGAGCTTTTTACACCGGGGAGCTGTTTTTT.

V usage is TRBV13 and J usage is TRBJ2-4; D may be TRBD2 (6 bases). From germline, CDR1 is PRHDT and CDR2 FYEKMQ (reference sequence). The CDR3 is made up of 18 amino acids. Trimming removed 2 bases at V and 0 bases at J, with 17 bases between. The CDR3 loop is CASSLSVAGSIAKNIQYF. CDR3 nucleotides: TGTGCCAGCAGCTTATCGGTTGCGGGGAGTATAGCCAAAAACATTCAGTACTTC.

This clonotype occurred many times. The CDR3: CASSFNEKLFF. The CDR3 DNA sequence: TGTGCCAGTTCCTTTAATGAAAAACTGTTTTTT. This chain joins TRBV28 and TRBJ1-4; D uncertain. Deletions cut 9 bases from V and 4 bases from J, with 6 bases between. The CDR3 spans 11 residues. Germline-derived CDR1 and CDR2 are MDHEN and SYDVKM.

This clonotype was counted ten times or more. The rearrangement joins TRBV7-2 to TRBJ1-2, with D perhaps matching TRBD1 (5 bases). Germline CDR1 reads SGHTA; CDR2 reads FQGNSA. V was pared by 4 bases and J by 4 bases, with 13 bases between. The CDR3 contains 14 residues. The CDR3 sequence: CASSSLTDFYGYTF. The DNA of the CDR3 is TGTGCCAGCAGCTCTTTGACAGATTTCTATGGCTACACCTTC.

This clonotype showed up many times. This rearrangement joins TRBV9 to TRBJ2-3; TRBD2 agrees at 8 bases. Per germline, CDR1 SGDLS and CDR2 YYNGEE. This CDR3 has 15 residues. The V segment lost 6 bases and the J segment 4 bases; nucleotides outside the gene matches: 10. CDR3 DNA: TGTGCCAGCAACTACGCGGGGGGCGGCTCAGATACGCAGTATTTT. Its translation is CASNYAGGGSDTQYF.

This clonotype came up many times. This rearrangement joins TRBV27 to TRBJ1-1; D is undetermined. This CDR3 is built from 14 residues. The V end was cut by 6 bases, the J end by 0 bases, with 11 bases between. Per germline, CDR1 MNHEY and CDR2 SMNVEV (reference sequence). Here the CDR3 reads CASSHQTLNTEAFF. In nucleotides, the CDR3 is TGTGCCAGCAGCCATCAGACACTGAACACTGAAGCTTTCTTT.

This rearrangement joins TRBV6-2 or TRBV6-3 to TRBJ1-1; D gene ambiguous. This CDR3 region has 13 residues. V gave up 8 bases and J gave up 3 bases, with 13 bases separating them. CDR1 MNHEY and CDR2 SVGEGT come from the germline V gene. CDR3 amino acids: CASVPTSDTEAFF. CDR3 in DNA: TGTGCCAGCGTCCCGACTTCGGACACTGAAGCTTTCTTT.

On this clonotype: A read error may explain this, as a much larger clone is one base away. The chain has TRBV6-5 and TRBJ2-1; TRBD2 agrees at 7 bases. The CDR3 runs to 13 residues. Germline assignment: CDR1 MNHEY and CDR2 SVGAGI. The CDR3 here is CASGEGTDNKQFF. The CDR3 bases are TGTGCCAGCGGGGAGGGTACCGACAATAAGCAGTTCTTC.

The rearrangement uses TRBV11-3 and TRBJ2-3; TRBD2 agrees at 14 bases. Germline-derived CDR1 and CDR2 are SGHNT and YENEEA. This CDR3 is built from 16 residues. Trimming took 5 bases from V and 6 from J; bases not matched to a gene: 7. The CDR3 reads CASSLRGLAGADTQYF. CDR3 coding DNA: TGTGCCAGCAGCCTTCGGGGACTAGCGGGAGCGGATACGCAGTATTTT.

The CDR3 reads CASSQAPLWDRSTDTQYF. Written as DNA, the CDR3 is TGCGCCAGCAGCCAGGCCCCTCTGTGGGACAGAAGCACAGATACGCAGTATTTT. The chain couples TRBV4-3 to TRBJ2-3; 7 bases align to TRBD1. Germline V CDR1 and CDR2: LGHNA, YSLEER. After removal of 3 bases from V and 0 bases from J, the junction contained 12 bases not matched to a gene. This CDR3 is 18 amino acids long.

This clonotype has at least ten counts. This chain joins TRBV6-2 or TRBV6-3 and TRBJ2-7; the D is unclear. The CDR3 is 15 amino acids. The V gene's germline CDR1 is MNHEY and CDR2 SVGEGT. V was cut by 0 bases and J by 0 bases, with 9 bases left in between. CDR3 loop: CASSYSMGSSYEQYF. CDR3 nucleotides: TGTGCCAGCAGTTACTCGATGGGCAGCTCCTACGAGCAGTACTTC.

The rearrangement joins TRBV4-3 to TRBJ2-3, with D possibly called TRBD1 or TRBD2 (5 bases each). Looked up from germline, CDR1 is LGHNA and CDR2 is YSLEER. The CDR3 sequence is 13 residues long. Trimming removed 4 bases at V and 6 bases at J, with 11 bases between. CDR3 in amino acids: CASSPGGRDTQYF. Here the CDR3 DNA reads TGCGCCAGCAGCCCTGGGGGTCGGGATACGCAGTATTTT.

This clonotype was detected many times. This chain connects TRBV6-5 to TRBJ2-5, with D possibly being TRBD2 (6 bases). V lost 0 bases, J lost 4 bases, and 9 bases lay in between. Germline V CDR1 and CDR2: MNHEY, SVGAGI. The CDR3 contains 14 residues. The CDR3 protein is CASSYSEGSETQYF. The CDR3 coding sequence is TGTGCCAGCAGTTACTCGGAGGGGTCAGAGACCCAGTACTTC.

Remarks on this clonotype: A much larger clone lies a single base off, so this may be a read error. The chain has TRBV30 and TRBJ1-1; D call uncertain. The CDR3 is 13 residues long. Germline loops: CDR1 GTSNPN, CDR2 SVGIG (reference sequence). The CDR3 loop is CGWEVQPNTEAFF. CDR3 coding DNA: TGTGGCTGGGAAGTACAGCCGAACACTGAAGCTTTCTTT.

On this clonotype: This clone may be a read error of a much larger clone one base away. The J gene is TRBJ1-1, the V gene TRBV6-1; D is ambiguous. The CDR3 contains 13 residues. Germline CDR1 MNHNS, CDR2 SASEGT. In DNA, the CDR3 is TGTGCCGGCAGTGAAATAGGGCGGACTGAAGCTTTCTTT. It translates to CAGSEIGRTEAFF.

About this clonotype itself: With a much larger clone just one base away, this may be a read error. The J gene is TRBJ2-3, the V gene TRBV12-3 or TRBV12-4, with 8 bases aligning to TRBD1. This CDR3 contains 15 residues. This CDR3 reads CANSRQGLAQDTQYF. The CDR3 DNA is TGTGCCAACAGTCGACAGGGGCTTGCACAAGATACGCAGTATTTT.

This clonotype was observed a few times. The rearrangement joins TRBV12-5 to TRBJ2-7, with 7 bases that match TRBD1. The germline V gene has CDR1 LGHNT and CDR2 FRNRAP. The V segment lost 6 bases and the J segment 0 bases; nucleotides outside the gene matches: 11. There are 16 residues in the CDR3. CDR3 bases: TGTGCTAGTGGAGACACCGAGACAGGGAGCTCCTACGAGCAGTACTTC. Amino acids: CASGDTETGSSYEQYF.

This clonotype was observed at least ten times. This rearrangement joins TRBV12-3 or TRBV12-4 to TRBJ1-5, with no clear D. This CDR3 has 16 residues. V lost 1 base and J lost 2, with 12 bases in between. The CDR3 nucleotides are TGTGCCAGCAGTTTAGGGACCGCCCCTGGCAATCAGCCCCAGCATTTT. Residues: CASSLGTAPGNQPQHF.

The V gene is TRBV6-2 or TRBV6-3, the J gene TRBJ2-1; 9 bases agree with TRBD1. The CDR3 is made up of 14 amino acids. Germline V CDR1 and CDR2: MNHEY, SVGEGT. V shed 5 bases, J shed 7 bases, and the junction held 6 bases outside the gene matches. CDR3 DNA: TGTGCCAGCAGTCCATTCGACAGGGGGAATGAGCAGTTCTTC. Translated: CASSPFDRGNEQFF.